These 8 T cell receptor beta chains were all obtained from the same sample, sequenced in a study of early T cells in non-severe SARS-CoV-2 infection. TCRdb re-derived calls from the 5' RACE reads in MiXCR, one entry per CDR3 protein. The profile covers about 110,000 distinct CDR3 sequences, with 12% appearing a single time and around 2.9% taken by the ten largest. The sequenced material came from whole blood. The receptors originated from an adult who was a healthcare worker with PCR-confirmed SARS-CoV-2 infection or an uninfected control (not recorded which).

This clonotype was counted at least ten times. The chain has TRBV28 and TRBJ2-1, with D perhaps matching TRBD1 or TRBD2 (6 bases each). The germline CDR1 and CDR2 sequences are MDHEN and SYDVKM. The CDR3 contains 17 residues. Trimming took 2 bases from V and 1 from J, leaving 15 bases between them. Written as DNA, the CDR3 is TGTGCCAGCAGTTTAGGGACCAGAGGGGGGTCCTACAATGAGCAGTTCTTC. Translation: CASSLGTRGGSYNEQFF.

This clonotype was found many times. The rearrangement links TRBV5-6 to TRBJ1-6, with 7 bases lining up with TRBD1. CDR1 and CDR2 from the germline V gene are SGHDT and YYEEEE. Losses at the gene ends were 3 bases for V and 2 bases for J; bases not matched to a gene: 5. This CDR3 has 16 residues. The CDR3, as DNA: TGTGCCAGCAGCTCGATCGGGACAGCCTATAATTCACCCCTCCACTTT. This codes for CASSSIGTAYNSPLHF. Supplemented by reference TRBV5-6 and TRBJ1-6, the full variable domain reads DAGVTQSPTHLIKTRGQQVTLRCSPKSGHDTVSWYQQALGQGPQFIFQYYEEEERQRGNFPDRFSGHQFPNYSSELNVNALLLGDSALYLCASSSIGTAYNSPLHFGNGTRLTVT.

This clonotype was detected ten times or more. J is TRBJ2-7 and V is TRBV27; the D is unclear. With 6 bases removed from V and 1 base from J, the gap between germline ends came to 13 bases. The CDR3 runs to 14 residues. Germline CDR1 MNHEY, CDR2 SMNVEV (reference sequence). DNA of the CDR3: TGTGCCAGCAGCCCCCAAGTCCTTTCCTACGAGCAGTACTTC. Translation gives CASSPQVLSYEQYF.

This clonotype appeared many times. This chain links TRBV11-2 with TRBJ2-3; a weak D match, TRBD2 (6 bases). The CDR3 contains 16 residues. Germline loops: CDR1 SGHAT, CDR2 FQNNGV. Trimming shortened V by 1 base and J by 5 bases, and 16 bases separated the two germline ends. CDR3 sequence: CASSLGRLGPGDTQYF. For the CDR3, the DNA is TGTGCCAGCAGCTTAGGTAGACTAGGCCCAGGAGATACGCAGTATTTT.

At least ten counts were recorded for this clonotype. J is TRBJ2-5 and V is TRBV13, with D perhaps being TRBD1 or TRBD2 (7 bases each). Per germline, CDR1 PRHDT and CDR2 FYEKMQ (reference sequence). This CDR3 is built from 14 residues. V lost 5 bases and J lost 5, with 15 bases in between. The CDR3 DNA is TGTGCCAGCAGCCCCCAGGGGGGGGCGGAGACCCAGTACTTC. This encodes CASSPQGGAETQYF.

This clonotype was observed at least ten times. V gene TRBV6-1 combines with J gene TRBJ1-5; no definite D call. V gave up 5 bases and J gave up 2 bases, with 10 bases separating them. Germline V CDR1 and CDR2: MNHNS, SASEGT. This CDR3 region has 14 residues. CDR3 amino acids: CASSLRAGNQPQHF. The CDR3 region has the DNA TGTGCCAGCAGTTTAAGGGCAGGCAATCAGCCCCAGCATTTT.

This clonotype was picked up many times. The chain couples TRBV7-9 to TRBJ2-3; TRBD2 matches 14 bases. This CDR3 spans 16 amino acids. V shed 6 bases and J 3 bases; nucleotides not matched to a gene: 5. Per the germline V gene, CDR1 is SEHNR and CDR2 is FQNEAQ (reference sequence). CDR3 nucleotide sequence: TGTGCCAGCAGTAAAAGACTAGCGGGAGGGACAGATACGCAGTATTTT. Its translation: CASSKRLAGGTDTQYF.

J is TRBJ1-4 and V is TRBV7-2, with 8 positions matching TRBD1. The CDR3 is 16 amino acids. The junction had 13 bases not matched to a gene; V was cut back by 4 bases and J by 9 bases. CDR1 and CDR2 from the germline V gene are SGHTA and FQGNSA. The CDR3 coding sequence is TGTGCCAGCAGCTCACGGCCAGGGACAGGAACCAAAAAACTGTTTTTT. The encoded protein is CASSSRPGTGTKKLFF. The full variable domain, completed using reference TRBV7-2 and TRBJ1-4, is GAGVSQSPSNKVTEKGKDVELRCDPISGHTALYWYRQSLGQGLEFLIYFQGNSAPDKSGLPSDRFSAERTGGSVSTLTIQRTQQEDSAVYLCASSSRPGTGTKKLFFGSGTQLSVL.